This T cell receptor (beta chain) was profiled in a study of T cell responses to AZD1222 COVID-19 vaccine. Study conclusions and caveats: There were vaccine-associated CD4 TCRs across spike, dominant at 160-218 and 743-854. A rise in Spike-specific TCR breadth and depth followed two AZD1222 doses.

Data came from immunoSEQ multiplex PCR; TCRdb stores just in-frame clones and leaves some out. The sample records approximately 200,000 clones, roughly 92% being singletons. With respect to this clone: What it binds is unknown.

The germline gives CDR1 SNHLY, CDR2 FYNNEI. The V end was cut by 7 bases, the J end by 5 bases, with 8 bases between. This CDR3 contains 11 residues. The V call is TRBV2, the J call TRBJ1-2; D ambiguous. This TCR derives from an adult who received the AZD1222 COVID-19 vaccine. The sample consisted of peripheral blood, taken 28 days after the second AZD1222 dose. For the CDR3, the DNA is TGTGCCAGCACCCGGATATATGGCTACACCTTC. As protein: CASTRIYGYTF.